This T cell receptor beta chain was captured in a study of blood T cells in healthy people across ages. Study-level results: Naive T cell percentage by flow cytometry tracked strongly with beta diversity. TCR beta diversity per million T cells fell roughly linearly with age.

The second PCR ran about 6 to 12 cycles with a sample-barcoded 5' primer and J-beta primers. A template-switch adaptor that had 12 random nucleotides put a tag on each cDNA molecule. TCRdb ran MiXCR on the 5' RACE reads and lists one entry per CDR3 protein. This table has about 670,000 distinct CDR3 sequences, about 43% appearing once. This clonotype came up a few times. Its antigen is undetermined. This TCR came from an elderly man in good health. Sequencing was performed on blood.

CDR3 nucleotide sequence: TGCAGTGCTAGAGATGCTTTGGGCGGGGAGCTGTTTTTT. As protein: CSARDALGGELFF. V gene TRBV20-1 combines with J gene TRBJ2-2, with D uncertain. CDR1 is DFQATT, CDR2 SNEGSKA, per germline (reference sequence). V was pared by 0 bases and J by 7 bases, with 9 bases between. There are 13 residues in the CDR3.